The T cell receptor beta chain described here comes from a study of control samples from healthy donors and cancer patients. Measured with immunoSEQ multiplex PCR; TCRdb has only the in-frame clones, and not every one. The data show about 60,000 clones, roughly 87% seen once. Germline CDR1 MDHEN, CDR2 SYDVKM. Trimming removed 5 bases at V and 7 bases at J, with 16 bases between. The CDR3 sequence is 14 residues long. The chain carries TRBV28 and TRBJ2-3, with no clear D. The source of this sequence is a man aged 50-59 years in good health. Sequencing was carried out using blood. The CDR3 sequence: CASSPRTVLYTQYF. The DNA of the CDR3 is TGTGCCAGCAGTCCTCGTACAGTTCTCTATACGCAGTATTTT.